This TCR beta chain was obtained from a study of persistence of HIV-infected CD4 T cells. The wider study: Up to about 200 mL blood was drawn at multiple time points; a couple of donors had single-time leukapheresis. General study findings and limits: Rare CMV-responding cells carrying HIV-1 proviruses were not analyzed separately for TCR.

V was cut by 1 base and J by 8 bases, with 14 bases left in between. CDR1 and CDR2 from the germline V gene are KGHDR and SFDVKD. This CDR3 has 15 amino acids. A remark on this clone: The target antigen is unknown.

The libraries were made with immunoSEQ version 4 in survey mode. Clones were sequenced by immunoSEQ multiplex PCR, and TCRdb holds only the in-frame ones, with some missing. The table has some 30,000 clones, roughly 71% seen once. Cells were stimulated with overlapping HIV-1 Gag 15-mer peptides. Responding CD4+ T cells were sorted by upregulation of both CD40 ligand and CD69. Inclusion required CMV-positive serology and CD4+ counts above 400 cells/uL. The chain couples TRBV24-1 to TRBJ2-1; TRBD1 might be the D (6 bases). The receptor comes from an adult man with HIV who was CMV-seropositive. The starting material was CD4+ T cells sorted from PBMCs after approximately 19-hour stimulation, obtained from a patient who received antiretroviral therapy. The CDR3 loop reads CATSDLTGLGYEQFF. The CDR3 DNA reads TGTGCCACCAGTGATTTAACAGGGTTAGGGTATGAGCAGTTCTTC.